The clone carrying this TCR beta chain came up many times. As yet, its antigen is unknown. The sample belongs to a study of blood T cells in healthy people across ages. Study-wide results and limits: Naive and antigen-experienced cells could not be conclusively compared, given unsorted PBMCs. Getting older went along with TCR beta diversity per million T cells dropping roughly linearly.

Using a J-beta primer mix together with a sample-barcoded 5' primer, a second PCR was run for roughly 7 to 11 cycles. TCRdb fed the 5' RACE reads into MiXCR, producing one record per CDR3 protein. The sample includes 600,000 or so distinct CDR3 sequences, 25% to 30% of them seen just once. The ends were cut back, 0 bases at V and 7 bases at J, with 11 bases in the middle. This CDR3 is 15 amino acids long. Germline CDR1 reads SGHDT; CDR2 reads YYEEEE. The specimen sequenced was blood. This clonotype originated in a woman older than 75 in good health. The chain combines TRBV5-6 with TRBJ1-6; D perhaps matches TRBD1 (6 bases). The CDR3 sequence: CASSLVGTLNSPLHF. The CDR3 nucleotides are TGTGCCAGCAGCTTGGTTGGGACACTGAATTCACCCCTCCACTTT.